This is a list of T cell receptor beta chains from one sample in a study of PD-1 blockade in mismatch repair-deficient tumors. The data were produced by immunoSEQ multiplex PCR, yet TCRdb's version contains in-frame clones alone and is incomplete. The repertoire holds about 110,000 clones, with about three quarters as singletons. Sample: peripheral blood, taken roughly 13 months after starting pembrolizumab. These TCRs come from an adult with mismatch repair-deficient cancer. CDR3s include the opening cysteine and the closing phenylalanine or tryptophan. A D gene is named only where the DNA matches it firmly. A clone size is listed for some rows: how often the clone was seen (once, few, many), or a class if it is expanded.

>few|TRBV9|.|TRBJ1-3
CASSERPDSGNTIYF
TGTGCCAGCAGCGAGCGACCGGATTCTGGAAACACCATATATTTT
>.|TRBV30|.|TRBJ2-1
CAWSADWYGDNEQFF
TGTGCCTGGAGCGCCGACTGGTACGGTGACAATGAGCAGTTCTTC
>.|TRBV5-6|.|TRBJ2-7
CASSLVDSYEQYF
TGTGCCAGCAGCTTGGTTGACTCCTACGAGCAGTACTTC
>.|TRBV7-6|.|TRBJ2-7
CASSSLAGPLRAYEQYF
TGTGCCAGCAGCTCACTTGCGGGGCCTTTACGCGCCTACGAGCAGTACTTC
>.|TRBV4-1|.|TRBJ2-6
CASSQVLSGANVLTF
TGCGCCAGCAGCCAAGTTCTCTCTGGGGCCAACGTCCTGACTTTC
>.|TRBV2|.|TRBJ2-7
CASSELPGGRYEQYF
TGTGCCAGCAGTGAACTACCGGGCGGGCGCTACGAGCAGTACTTC
>few|TRBV6-4|TRBD2|TRBJ2-1
CASSDTSGESYNEQFF
TGTGCCAGCAGTGATACTAGCGGGGAAAGCTACAATGAGCAGTTCTTC
>.|TRBV27|TRBD2|TRBJ2-7
CASSSRTSGFNYEQYF
TGTGCCAGCAGTTCGAGGACTAGCGGATTCAACTACGAGCAGTACTTC
>.|TRBV12-5|.|TRBJ1-1
CASDTPGGGEAFF
TGTGCTAGTGACACGCCGGGGGGGGGAGAAGCTTTCTTT
>.|TRBV18|TRBD1|TRBJ1-4
CASSPAGTGVPELFF
TGTGCCAGCTCACCAGCCGGGACAGGGGTGCCGGAACTGTTTTTT
>few|TRBV6-5|.|TRBJ2-2
CASSRGSNTGELFF
TGTGCCAGCAGCCGTGGATCTAACACCGGGGAGCTGTTTTTT
>.|TRBV11-2|.|TRBJ2-3
CASSLAGRYTDTQYF
TGTGCCAGCAGCTTAGCAGGCAGATACACAGATACGCAGTATTTT
>few|TRBV7-2|.|TRBJ1-1
CASSLRQHTEAFF
TGTGCCAGCAGCTTACGGCAGCACACTGAAGCTTTCTTT
>once|TRBV30|.|TRBJ2-7
CAWVGETYEQYF
TGTGCCTGGGTCGGGGAAACCTACGAGCAGTACTTC
>.|TRBV6-6|.|TRBJ2-3
CASNPETGGTDTQYF
TGTGCCAGCAACCCCGAGACTGGGGGCACAGATACGCAGTATTTT
>.|TRBV19|.|TRBJ1-5
CASSLVNQPQHF
TGTGCCAGTAGTCTAGTCAATCAGCCCCAGCATTTT
>few|TRBV19|.|TRBJ1-3
CASSIRGSENTIYF
TGTGCCAGTAGTATAAGGGGCTCCGAAAACACCATATATTTT
>.|TRBV18|TRBD2|TRBJ2-3
CASSPFSSGRTDTQYF
TGTGCCAGCTCACCATTCTCTAGCGGGAGAACAGATACGCAGTATTTT
>once|TRBV10-2|TRBD2|TRBJ2-1
CASSESSSGVYNEQFF
TGCGCCAGCAGTGAGTCGAGTAGCGGGGTTTACAATGAGCAGTTCTTC
>.|TRBV7-8|.|TRBJ1-1
CASSNEQHGKEVVAFF
TGTGCCAGCAGCAACGAACAACACGGAAAGGAGGTGGTAGCTTTCTTT
>.|TRBV21-1|.|TRBJ2-4
CASSKPGTGHKNIQYF
TGTGCCAGCAGCAAACCCGGGACAGGACACAAAAACATTCAGTACTTC
>.|TRBV4-1|.|TRBJ1-2
CASSGVIVKTGGYTF
TGCGCCAGCAGCGGTGTAATCGTCAAGACAGGCGGCTACACCTTC
>.|TRBV4-1|TRBD2|TRBJ2-3
CASSQIAGGTDTQYF
TGCGCCAGCAGCCAGATAGCGGGAGGCACAGATACGCAGTATTTT
>.|TRBV6-6|.|TRBJ1-2
CASRGGQGGYTF
TGTGCCAGCAGGGGCGGACAAGGCGGCTACACCTTC
>.|TRBV19|TRBD2|TRBJ2-1
CASRGLAGAVYNEQFF
TGTGCCAGTAGGGGACTAGCGGGAGCAGTGTACAATGAGCAGTTCTTC
>.|TRBV7-2|TRBD2|TRBJ2-1
CASSSGTARTSEPNEQFF
TGTGCCAGCAGCTCAGGGACGGCCAGGACTAGCGAACCTAATGAGCAGTTCTTC
>once|TRBV30|TRBD1|TRBJ2-7
CARSEGAQQYF
TGTGCCCGGTCCGAGGGGGCACAGCAGTACTTC
>.|TRBV19|TRBD1|TRBJ1-5
CASRTGAGFEPQHF
TGTGCCAGTAGAACAGGGGCCGGTTTCGAGCCCCAGCATTTT
>few|TRBV27|.|TRBJ1-1
CASSLSQMGNTEAFF
TGTGCCAGCAGTTTGTCCCAGATGGGGAACACTGAAGCTTTCTTT
>.|TRBV7-3|TRBD1|TRBJ2-7
CASISRDRAYEQYF
TGTGCCAGCATCTCCCGGGACAGGGCCTACGAGCAGTACTTC
>once|TRBV29-1|.|TRBJ2-1
CSVDNDSRDQQFF
TGCAGCGTTGACAATGATAGTCGGGACCAGCAGTTCTTC
>.|TRBV4-1|TRBD2|TRBJ2-1
CASSQEASGSYNEQFF
TGCGCCAGCAGCCAAGAAGCTAGCGGGAGCTACAATGAGCAGTTCTTC
>once|TRBV19|TRBD2|TRBJ2-1
CASSIERTSTSYNEQFF
TGTGCCAGTAGTATAGAGAGGACTAGCACCTCCTACAATGAGCAGTTCTTC
>.|TRBV18|TRBD2|TRBJ2-1
CASSPPEGLVKYEQFF
TGTGCCAGCTCACCACCAGAAGGACTAGTAAAGTATGAGCAGTTCTTC